This record concerns one T cell receptor beta chain sequence. Per the authors' pipeline: Amplification from reference gene primers served as the basis for estimated nucleated cell counts. Profiled with immunoSEQ multiplex PCR; TCRdb holds only in-frame clones, not every one. The V and J calls and clone size were taken over from that table, and D and trimming were inferred from the DNA. This table has approximately 300,000 clones, 80% to 90% appearing once. This entry belongs to a study of blood T cell repertoires in COVID-19. For the study at large: Sites across the United States, Italy and Spain contributed samples from acute and convalescent COVID-19. Nucleic acid was either cDNA or gDNA, and it came from T cells, B-cell-depleted T cells, or PBMCs.

CDR1 and CDR2 (germline): MNHEY, SVGAGI. V was clipped by 6 bases and J by 3 bases; unmatched bases: 7. The CDR3 covers 15 residues. The gene calls are TRBV6-5 and TRBJ1-4, with 7 bases lining up with TRBD1. The clonotype was recovered from a woman in her forties or fifties with acute or convalescent COVID-19. The sample comprised peripheral blood. DNA for the CDR3: TGTGCCAGCAGGCCCAGACAGGGCTCTAATGAAAAACTGTTTTTT. Its translation is CASRPRQGSNEKLFF.